One and the same sample provided the 24 T cell receptor beta chains below, sequenced in a study of CD8 T cells in ankylosing spondylitis. TCRdb re-analysed the 5' RACE reads in MiXCR, keeping a single row per CDR3 protein. Here the sample spans about 240,000 distinct CDR3 sequences, around 7.8% being singletons. The sequencing sample was made of blood, either unsorted or a sorted T cell fraction (not recorded which). Receptor source: a male donor with ankylosing spondylitis or in good health (not recorded which).

This clonotype was seen a few times. This chain joins TRBV30 and TRBJ2-7; TRBD1 agrees at 7 bases. The CDR3 spans 13 residues. The junction had 11 bases not matched to a gene; V was cut back by 7 bases and J by 5 bases. Germline CDR1 and CDR2: GTSNPN and SVGIG (reference sequence). The CDR3 is CASADRWTDEQYF. The CDR3, as DNA: TGTGCCTCAGCGGACAGGTGGACCGACGAGCAGTACTTC.

This clonotype was recorded at least ten times. The V gene is TRBV20-1, the J gene TRBJ2-3; 8 nucleotides match TRBD2. Germline V lookup: CDR1 DFQATT, CDR2 SNEGSKA (reference sequence). The CDR3 is 16 residues long. J was trimmed by 1 base and V by 7 bases; bases with no gene match: 13. The CDR3 loop is CSVRRGAARGTDTQYF. CDR3 nucleotides: TGCAGTGTACGGCGGGGGGCTGCACGGGGCACAGATACGCAGTATTTT.

This clonotype came up many times. This chain joins TRBV20-1 and TRBJ2-1; D might be TRBD1 (5 bases). Germline V CDR1 and CDR2: DFQATT, SNEGSKA (reference sequence). The CDR3 is 16 residues long. The ends were cut back, 0 bases at V and 0 bases at J, with 12 bases in the middle. DNA for the CDR3: TGCAGTGCTAGAGACCTACAGGCGAGCTCCTACAATGAGCAGTTCTTC. It translates to CSARDLQASSYNEQFF.

This clonotype was recorded at least ten times. The chain employs TRBV5-6 and TRBJ2-3, with 12 positions matching TRBD2. Germline CDR1 reads SGHDT; CDR2 reads YYEEEE. Trimming at V came to 5 bases and at J to 0 bases, leaving 7 bases not matched to a gene. This CDR3 has 17 residues. The CDR3 sequence: CASSSLAGGTSTDTQYF. CDR3 in DNA: TGTGCCAGCAGTTCCCTAGCGGGAGGGACTAGCACAGATACGCAGTATTTT.

In this sample, this clonotype turned up many times. The chain links TRBV4-3 to TRBJ2-2; D is possibly TRBD1 (5 bases). V was clipped by 3 bases and J by 6 bases, with 11 bases between them. This CDR3 contains 14 residues. Germline assignment: CDR1 LGHNA and CDR2 YSLEER. The CDR3 loop reads CASSHSRGAGELFF. The CDR3 DNA follows: TGCGCCAGCAGCCACTCTAGGGGTGCCGGGGAGCTGTTTTTT.

This clonotype has a count of ten or more. The CDR3 sequence is CSARGPGTAITNEQFF. In nucleotides, the CDR3 is TGCAGTGCTAGAGGACCCGGGACAGCAATCACCAATGAGCAGTTCTTC. The chain carries TRBV20-1 and TRBJ2-1; TRBD1 agrees at 7 bases. CDR3 length equals 16 residues. Per the germline V gene, CDR1 is DFQATT and CDR2 is SNEGSKA (reference sequence). V was clipped by 1 base and J by 6 bases; unmatched bases: 12.

This chain connects TRBV7-9 to TRBJ1-1; a weak D match, TRBD1 (6 bases). Germline-derived CDR1 and CDR2 are SEHNR and FQNEAQ (reference sequence). The ends were cut back, 4 bases at V and 3 bases at J, with 15 bases in the middle. CDR3 length: 15 residues. The CDR3 DNA follows: TGTGCCAGCAGCTCAAGTACAGGGTTACACACTGAAGCTTTCTTT. Translated: CASSSSTGLHTEAFF.

The gene calls are TRBV7-8 and TRBJ1-1, with 7 nucleotides matching TRBD1. The CDR3 runs to 14 residues. Germline-derived CDR1 and CDR2 are SGHVS and FQNEAQ. V trimming: 1 base; J trimming: 5 bases; junction bases outside the gene matches: 4. The CDR3: CASSLEGAGTEAFF. DNA for the CDR3: TGTGCCAGCAGCTTAGAGGGGGCGGGTACTGAAGCTTTCTTT.

This clonotype was observed a handful of times. This chain connects TRBV4-2 to TRBJ1-1, with D unresolved. V was pared by 0 bases and J by 0 bases, with 5 bases between. This CDR3 region has 14 residues. CDR1 LGHNA and CDR2 YNFKEQ come from the germline V gene. The CDR3 nucleotides read TGTGCCAGCAGCCAAGAACGGCTGAACACTGAAGCTTTCTTT. Amino acid sequence: CASSQERLNTEAFF.

Only a few counts were recorded for this clonotype. The chain combines TRBV7-2 with TRBJ2-2; the D gene is possibly TRBD2 (6 bases). The germline gives CDR1 SGHTA, CDR2 FQGNSA. Trimming left V 5 bases short and J 6 bases short, with 16 bases between. The CDR3 runs to 15 residues. In nucleotides, the CDR3 is TGTGCCAGCAGCCCTCTGGCGGGAAGGCCCGGGGAGCTGTTTTTT. This sequence encodes CASSPLAGRPGELFF. Full variable domain (outside the CDR3, taken from reference TRBV7-2 and TRBJ2-2): GAGVSQSPSNKVTEKGKDVELRCDPISGHTALYWYRQSLGQGLEFLIYFQGNSAPDKSGLPSDRFSAERTGGSVSTLTIQRTQQEDSAVYLCASSPLAGRPGELFFGEGSRLTVL.

In its sample, this clonotype was seen many times. J is TRBJ2-3 and V is TRBV20-1, with TRBD2 matching over 9 bases. Germline-derived CDR1 and CDR2 are DFQATT and SNEGSKA (reference sequence). This CDR3 contains 16 residues. After removal of 5 bases from V and 6 bases from J, the junction contained 15 bases not matched to a gene. This chain's CDR3 is CSAQFGSSGKSDTQYF. CDR3 bases: TGCAGTGCTCAATTCGGGTCTAGCGGGAAATCGGATACGCAGTATTTT.

This clonotype has a count of ten or more. The chain combines TRBV5-1 with TRBJ2-1; D remains ambiguous. This CDR3 spans 14 amino acids. Germline V gene sequence: CDR1 SGHRS, CDR2 YFSETQ. V lost 3 bases to trimming and J lost 6 bases, with 13 bases between them. Written as DNA, the CDR3 is TGCGCCAGCAGCTACGGTCGGTCTTCCAATGAGCAGTTCTTC. It translates to CASSYGRSSNEQFF.

CDR3 DNA: TGTGCCAGCAGCTTACGGTGGGCGGGAGGGGTAACAGATACGCAGTATTTT. Translation gives CASSLRWAGGVTDTQYF. This rearrangement joins TRBV7-2 to TRBJ2-3, with 9 bases aligning to TRBD2. The CDR3 spans 17 residues. Germline loops: CDR1 SGHTA, CDR2 FQGNSA. With V trimmed by 2 bases and J by 3 bases, 9 bases remained unmatched.

The CDR3 coding sequence is TGTGCCAGCAGCTGGGGACAGGGATTCACCGGGGAGCTGTTTTTT. This sequence encodes CASSWGQGFTGELFF. The J gene is TRBJ2-2, the V gene TRBV5-5; 9 bases fit TRBD1. With V trimmed by 3 bases and J by 4 bases, 4 bases remained unmatched. This CDR3 has 15 residues. Germline CDR1 is SGHKS and CDR2 is YYEKEE (reference sequence).

This clonotype has at least ten counts. The genes are TRBV12-3 or TRBV12-4 and TRBJ1-6; D is unresolved. This CDR3 is 14 amino acids long. Trimming shortened V by 5 bases and J by 4 bases, and 9 bases separated the two germline ends. CDR3 amino acids: CASSMDGYNSPLHF. The CDR3 DNA follows: TGTGCCAGCAGTATGGACGGATATAATTCACCCCTCCACTTT.

This clonotype has ten or more counts. J is TRBJ1-2 and V is TRBV6-5; the match to TRBD1 covers 7 bases. V trimming: 4 bases; J trimming: 7 bases; junction bases outside the gene matches: 12. Per germline, CDR1 MNHEY and CDR2 SVGAGI. The CDR3 is made up of 15 amino acids. The CDR3 region has the DNA TGTGCCAGCAGTTTGACCAGGGGGGGCTCCCGTGGCTACACCTTC. It specifies CASSLTRGGSRGYTF.

This clonotype was observed at least ten times. The chain employs TRBV9 and TRBJ1-2; D not resolved. Looked up from germline, CDR1 is SGDLS and CDR2 is YYNGEE. With 0 bases removed from V and 9 bases from J, the gap between germline ends came to 15 bases. The CDR3 contains 14 residues. CDR3: CASSVEGTPSRYTF. The CDR3 DNA reads as TGTGCCAGCAGCGTAGAGGGCACCCCAAGTCGCTACACCTTC.

This clonotype appeared many times. The CDR3 region is CASSRGQFNEQYF. The CDR3 DNA is TGTGCCAGCAGCCGCGGACAGTTTAACGAGCAGTACTTC. The chain combines TRBV7-3 with TRBJ2-7; a possible D gene is TRBD1 (6 bases). The length of the CDR3 is 13 residues. V lost 5 bases, J lost 5 bases, and 13 bases lay in between. Germline V gene data show CDR1 as SGHTA and CDR2 as FQGTGA.

The CDR3, as DNA: TGTGCCAGCAGCCAAGCTCCCCGCTCCTACGAGCAGTACTTC. It translates to CASSQAPRSYEQYF. The chain links TRBV6-1 to TRBJ2-7; D unresolved. CDR3 length equals 14 residues. V lost 6 bases and J 0 bases, leaving 12 bases between the germline ends. Germline values: CDR1 MNHNS, CDR2 SASEGT.

This clonotype has at least ten counts. V usage is TRBV20-1 and J usage is TRBJ2-1, with TRBD1 as a possible D gene (6 bases). Trimming pared 5 bases from V and 6 bases from J, leaving 14 bases between. The CDR3 consists of 13 residues. Germline V lookup: CDR1 DFQATT, CDR2 SNEGSKA (reference sequence). CDR3 sequence: CSAENGQPNEQFF. The CDR3, as DNA: TGCAGTGCTGAGAACGGACAGCCCAATGAGCAGTTCTTC.

The gene calls are TRBV11-2 and TRBJ2-3, with TRBD2 identical over 11 bases. Germline V gives CDR1 SGHAT, CDR2 FQNNGV. This CDR3 has 19 residues. The V gene end was trimmed by 1 base and the J gene end by 2 bases; junction bases not matched to a gene: 11. The CDR3 bases are TGTGCCAGCAGCTTAGGTTTGACTAGCGGGGAAACCCACACAGATACGCAGTATTTT. Translating gives CASSLGLTSGETHTDTQYF.

The V and J genes are TRBV30 and TRBJ2-3; the D is unclear. From germline, CDR1 is GTSNPN and CDR2 SVGIG (reference sequence). CDR3 length: 11 residues. The V end lost 0 bases, the J end lost 5 bases, and 3 bases lay between the germline ends. The CDR3 region is CAWSVGDTQYF. The DNA of the CDR3 is TGTGCCTGGAGTGTGGGAGATACGCAGTATTTT.

This clonotype showed up many times. The V and J genes are TRBV7-9 and TRBJ2-1; 7 bases are a match to TRBD1. Germline trimming cut 4 bases from V and 4 bases from J; bases unmatched to any gene: 13. Germline V gene lookup returns CDR1 SEHNR and CDR2 FQNEAQ (reference sequence). The CDR3 loop spans 17 amino acids. The CDR3 nucleotides are TGTGCCAGCAGCTCCCTTTATCTGGGGACAGCTTACAATGAGCAGTTCTTC. This translates into CASSSLYLGTAYNEQFF.

This clonotype was seen only a few times. One end of the junction fails to match germline, which may point to a read error. The V gene is TRBV7-2, the J gene TRBJ2-7, with D perhaps TRBD2 (5 bases). The CDR3 sequence is 15 residues long. CDR1 is SGHTA, CDR2 FQGNSA, per germline. DNA of the CDR3: TGTGCCAGCAGCTTAGAGGCAGGAGGCCCTTACGGGCAGTACTTC. It translates to CASSLEAGGPYGQYF.